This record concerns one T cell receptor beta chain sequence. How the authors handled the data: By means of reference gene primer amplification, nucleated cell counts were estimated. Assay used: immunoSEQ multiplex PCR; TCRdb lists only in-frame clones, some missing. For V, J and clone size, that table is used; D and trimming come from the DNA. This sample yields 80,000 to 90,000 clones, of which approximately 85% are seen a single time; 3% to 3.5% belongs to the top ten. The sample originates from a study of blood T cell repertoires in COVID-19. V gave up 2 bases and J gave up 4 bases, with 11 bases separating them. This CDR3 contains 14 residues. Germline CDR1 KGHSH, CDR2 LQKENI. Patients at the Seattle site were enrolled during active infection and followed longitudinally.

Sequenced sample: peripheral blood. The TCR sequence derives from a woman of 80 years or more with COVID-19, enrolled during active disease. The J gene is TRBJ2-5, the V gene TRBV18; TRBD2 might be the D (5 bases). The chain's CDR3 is CASSPSGFRETQYF. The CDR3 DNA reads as TGTGCCAGCTCACCAAGCGGTTTTCGAGAGACCCAGTACTTC. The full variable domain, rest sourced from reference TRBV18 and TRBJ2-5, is NAGVMQNPRHLVRRRGQEARLRCSPMKGHSHVYWYRQLPEEGLKFMVYLQKENIIDESGMPKERFSAEFPKEGPSILRIQQVVRGDSAAYFCASSPSGFRETQYFGPGTRLLVL.